This T cell receptor (beta chain) was sequenced in a study of blood T cells in healthy people across ages (dated by TCRdb to the mid-2010s). Turning to the overall study: In model experiments, template switching captured about one uniquely barcoded TCR beta cDNA molecule for every two T cells. Donors were grouped into four age groups: young (average approximately 15 years), middle-aged (about 38), aged (around 62) and long-lived (just over 80). To avoid experimental bias, donors of different ages were randomly spread across the sequencing lanes. Age-related changes in TCR beta repertoire diversity were measured in the study by deep sequencing normalized with unique cDNA molecular identifiers. For two donors (one aged 18 to 30 and one aged 80 or older), the study analyzed two additional independent replicas of 1 million unique cDNA reads from the same blood draw.

This clonotype has at least ten counts. Its target antigen remains unknown. No base quality values were provided; no much bigger clone lies one nucleotide off. The investigation overall reported the following: Observed TCR beta diversity correlated strongly with the percentage of naive T cells measured by flow cytometry. Because the CMV infection status of the donors was unknown, age-related changes in expanded clonotypes may potentially have been confounded. Estimates of total diversity from one million sequenced T cells were regarded as lower bounds and underestimates. The long-lived group showed more naive CD4+ T cells, fewer expanded clones and increased TCR diversity than the aged group, suggesting age selection. Observed TCR beta diversity per million T cells fell roughly linearly with age, and a significant reduction was already apparent by age approximately 40. Conclusive comparison of naive and antigen-experienced compartments was prevented by the profiling of bulk unsorted PBMCs.

The roughly 37 donors, aged about 6 to 90 years, were systemically healthy Caucasian individuals from Russia. Roughly 9.5 milliliters of peripheral blood were drawn from each donor into EDTA-treated Vacutainer tubes. Ficoll-Paque density-gradient centrifugation was used to isolate PBMCs, with at least 6.5 million per sample. Trizol reagent was used to extract total RNA from the PBMCs, yielding at least 5 micrograms per sample. Naive CD45RAhigh/CD27high T cell percentages were measured by flow cytometry on a PBMC aliquot from every donor. The CDR3 holds 13 amino acids from the cysteine to the phenylalanine. The read is trimmed to its CDR3 DNA, 39 bases read in frame from base 1. The CDR1 and CDR2 encoded by the germline V gene are SQVTM and ANQGSEA. V gives up 7 bases and J gives up 2 bases, and the segment between their germline ends measures 15 bases. The library was built by means of 5' RACE. The instrument was an Illumina HiSeq 2500. A second PCR of roughly 6 to 11 cycles was run with a J-beta primer mix and a sample-barcoded 5' primer. A template-switch 5' adaptor carrying 12 random nucleotides introduced a unique molecular identifier onto each TCR beta cDNA molecule. At least 3 million CDR3-containing paired-end reads were obtained from each sample. All of the RNA was converted into first-strand cDNA using the Mint cDNA synthesis kit, with a TRBC-specific oligonucleotide serving as the primer. After uracil-DNA glycosylase treatment, a first 18-cycle PCR used universal primers M1SS and BC2_uni_R on all cDNA. As for the original processing: Normalization of each sample was performed by random selection of 1 million high-quality reads, each carrying a distinct molecular identifier. Instead of being binned into consensus sequences, reads with shared molecular identifiers were discarded. CDR3 identification, clonotype clustering and error correction used MiTCR with a Q25 quality threshold and the strictest error-elimination algorithm. A nonparametric unseen species model using Euler transformation provided a lower-bound estimate of total TCR beta diversity. In TCRdb, the public reads were trimmed at Q25 with fastp and aligned with MiXCR, with productive beta chains retained. Identical CDR3 proteins give one entry, which carries the most common genes and DNA. TCRdb, not the original authors, processed these V and J calls. The sample table shows approximately 1.5 million distinct CDR3 sequences, and about 35% are seen once. In total, the top ten clones hold approximately 10% of the sample.

Sequencing was carried out using blood. The clonotype comes from a woman aged 30 to 39 in good health. The chain links TRBV29-1 with TRBJ2-7; perhaps TRBD1 is the D gene, with 6 bases matching. The bases are TGCAGCGCCTCCCGGGACACCCCCTACGAGCAGTACTTC. It translates as CSASRDTPYEQYF.